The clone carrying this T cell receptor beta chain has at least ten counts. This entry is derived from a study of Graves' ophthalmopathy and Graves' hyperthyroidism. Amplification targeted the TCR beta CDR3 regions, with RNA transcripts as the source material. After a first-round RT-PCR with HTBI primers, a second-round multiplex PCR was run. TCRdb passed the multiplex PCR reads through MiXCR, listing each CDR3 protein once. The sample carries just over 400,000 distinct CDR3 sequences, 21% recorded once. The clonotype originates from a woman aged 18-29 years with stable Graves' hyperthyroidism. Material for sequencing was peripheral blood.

CDR3: CASSPFRELFF. The CDR3 bases are TGTGCCAGCAGTCCTTTCCGGGAGCTGTTTTTT. The chain is built from TRBV6-2 or TRBV6-3 and TRBJ2-2; the D is unclear. V was shortened by 5 bases and J by 9 bases, with 7 bases between the two germline ends. Germline loops: CDR1 MNHEY, CDR2 SVGEGT. The CDR3 spans 11 residues.